This entry lists 20 T cell receptor beta chains sequenced from one sample in a study of T-cell reconstitution after alpha-beta-depleted transplantation in children. A TCRbeta library incorporating unique molecular identifiers was prepared. TCRdb reprocessed the PCR reads via MiXCR and lists one record per CDR3 protein. The sample yields more than 150,000 distinct CDR3 sequences, roughly 6.8% seen once. This specimen consisted of PBMCs from the stem cell graft donor, obtained from the stem cell graft. Every receptor here comes from a human donor who donated a stem cell graft to a child with Wiskott-Aldrich syndrome.

This clonotype was seen ten or more times. The chain recombines TRBV20-1 with TRBJ1-5, with a possible D match to TRBD1 (5 bases). V was shortened by 1 base and J by 6 bases, with 19 bases between the two germline ends. The CDR3 sequence is 16 residues long. Germline CDR1 reads DFQATT; CDR2 reads SNEGSKA (reference sequence). Written as DNA, the CDR3 is TGCAGTGCTAGAGGAGGAAGCGGGGGTGGAGGTCAGCCCCAGCATTTT. Its translation: CSARGGSGGGGQPQHF.

In the case of this clonotype: A much more abundant neighbour one base away suggests this may be a read error. This sequence joins TRBV5-1 and TRBJ2-3; no definite D call. Germline values: CDR1 SGHRS, CDR2 YFSETQ. There are 13 residues in the CDR3. CDR3: CTSSLVGTDTQYF. The CDR3 DNA follows: TGCACCAGCAGCTTGGTAGGCACAGATACGCAGTATTTT.

In its sample, this clonotype was seen many times. CDR3 protein: CSARDGRGNEQFF. DNA for the CDR3: TGCAGTGCTAGAGATGGCCGGGGGAATGAGCAGTTCTTC. The genes are TRBV20-1 and TRBJ2-1; D may be TRBD2 (6 bases). This CDR3 spans 13 amino acids. Germline V CDR1 and CDR2: DFQATT, SNEGSKA (reference sequence). The ends were cut back, 0 bases at V and 7 bases at J, with 10 bases in the middle.

V is TRBV12-3 or TRBV12-4 and J is TRBJ2-2; 10 nucleotides line up with TRBD1. Losses at the gene ends were 8 bases for V and 5 bases for J; bases not matched to a gene: 14. This CDR3 is 17 amino acids long. The CDR3 coding sequence is TGTGCCAGCTCACCTGGGCGACAGGGGGCGTGGACCGGGGAGCTGTTTTTT. It codes for CASSPGRQGAWTGELFF.

The chain has TRBV5-1 and TRBJ1-2, with D possibly matching TRBD1 (6 bases). The CDR3 has 15 residues. Germline-derived CDR1 and CDR2 are SGHRS and YFSETQ. Between the trimmed V and J ends, which lost 2 bases and 2 bases, there was a span of 13 bases. The CDR3 DNA reads as TGCGCCAGCAGCTTTTCGTTGCAGGGGAACTATGGCTACACCTTC. Protein sequence: CASSFSLQGNYGYTF. The full variable domain, rest sourced from reference TRBV5-1 and TRBJ1-2, is KAGVTQTPRYLIKTRGQQVTLSCSPISGHRSVSWYQQTPGQGLQFLFEYFSETQRNKGNFPGRFSGRQFSNSRSEMNVSTLELGDSALYLCASSFSLQGNYGYTFGSGTRLTVV.

In this sample, this clonotype turned up a few times. The chain combines TRBV14 with TRBJ2-3; tentative D call: TRBD2 (5 bases). The germline CDR1 and CDR2 sequences are SGHDN and FVKESK. This CDR3 has 18 amino acids. With 0 bases removed from V and 1 base from J, the gap between germline ends came to 17 bases. CDR3 sequence: CASSQDFAGMRGTDTQYF. The CDR3, as DNA: TGTGCCAGCAGCCAAGATTTCGCGGGTATGAGGGGCACAGATACGCAGTATTTT. Based on the CDR3 plus reference TRBV14 and TRBJ2-3, the full variable domain is EAGVTQFPSHSVIEKGQTVTLRCDPISGHDNLYWYRRVMGKEIKFLLHFVKESKQDESGMPNNRFLAERTGGTYSTLKVQPAELEDSGVYFCASSQDFAGMRGTDTQYFGPGTRLTVL.

The table lists this clonotype with many counts. This sequence joins TRBV6-1 and TRBJ1-5; D unclear. This CDR3 contains 16 residues. V was trimmed by 3 bases and J by 5 bases, leaving 17 bases between them. The germline V gene has CDR1 MNHNS and CDR2 SASEGT. CDR3 amino acids: CASSEGAGGGYQPQHF. DNA of the CDR3: TGTGCCAGCAGTGAGGGTGCGGGCGGAGGCTATCAGCCCCAGCATTTT.

The rearrangement links TRBV7-9 to TRBJ2-5, with 7 bases aligning to TRBD1. CDR1 SEHNR and CDR2 FQNEAQ come from the germline V gene (reference sequence). This CDR3 is built from 14 residues. The V and J ends lost 5 bases and 0 bases, in that order; junction bases with no gene match: 3. In DNA form, the CDR3 reads TGTGCCAGCAGCCAGGGACAGCACCAAGAGACCCAGTACTTC. It is translated as CASSQGQHQETQYF.

Ten or more counts support this clonotype. The J gene is TRBJ2-3, the V gene TRBV3-1; the match to TRBD2 covers 9 bases. The V and J ends lost 4 bases and 8 bases, in that order; junction bases with no gene match: 4. This CDR3 has 13 amino acids. The germline CDR1 and CDR2 sequences are LGHDT and YNNKEL (reference sequence). The DNA of the CDR3 is TGTGCCAGCAGCCTAGCGGGGGATGGTACGCAGTATTTT. The encoded protein is CASSLAGDGTQYF.

This clonotype showed up just a few times. The chain couples TRBV5-1 to TRBJ2-2, with 7 bases lining up with TRBD2. The CDR3 runs to 16 residues. V trimming: 0 bases; J trimming: 4 bases; junction bases outside the gene matches: 6. Germline lookup yields CDR1 SGHRS and CDR2 YFSETQ. The CDR3 DNA reads as TGCGCCAGCAGCTTGGAGCTAGCGGCCAGCACCGGGGAGCTGTTTTTT. The encoded protein is CASSLELAASTGELFF.

The table lists this clonotype with many counts. This chain links TRBV9 with TRBJ1-3; no reliable D call. V was pared by 0 bases and J by 4 bases, with 8 bases between. The germline gives CDR1 SGDLS, CDR2 YYNGEE. The length of the CDR3 is 14 residues. DNA of the CDR3: TGTGCCAGCAGCGTAGATGCCATGGGAAACACCATATATTTT. Its protein is CASSVDAMGNTIYF.

This clonotype was seen only a few times. The rearrangement uses TRBV4-2 and TRBJ2-1, with a tentative D call TRBD2 (6 bases). The CDR3 loop spans 16 amino acids. V lost 0 bases to trimming and J lost 4 bases, with 13 bases between them. Germline CDR1 reads LGHNA; CDR2 reads YNFKEQ. Written as DNA, the CDR3 is TGTGCCAGCAGCCAAGATTTTCGGGGGACGTACAATGAGCAGTTCTTC. Its protein product is CASSQDFRGTYNEQFF.

The CDR3 here is CASTGGGEAGELFF. The CDR3 DNA reads as TGTGCCAGCACCGGGGGGGGGGAGGCCGGGGAGCTGTTTTTT. The V and J genes are TRBV6-1 and TRBJ2-2, with 8 bases fitting TRBD2. V shed 7 bases and J 6 bases; nucleotides not matched to a gene: 7. Germline V gene data show CDR1 as MNHNS and CDR2 as SASEGT. The CDR3 runs 14 residues.

This clonotype has ten or more counts. The chain recombines TRBV29-1 with TRBJ2-1; TRBD1 aligns across 7 bases. Germline loops: CDR1 SQVTM, CDR2 ANQGSEA. Trimming took 7 bases from V and 3 from J; bases not matched to a gene: 6. CDR3 length: 13 residues. The CDR3 sequence: CSGRDSYYNEQFF. In DNA, the CDR3 is TGCAGCGGCCGGGACAGTTACTACAATGAGCAGTTCTTC.

This clonotype was detected ten times or more. The V call is TRBV7-2, the J call TRBJ1-1; TRBD1 is a possible D gene (5 bases). The V end was cut by 0 bases, the J end by 10 bases, with 12 bases between. CDR3 length equals 13 residues. The V gene's germline CDR1 is SGHTA and CDR2 FQGNSA. CDR3 bases: TGTGCCAGCAGCTTAGCGCATCGGGGGGGAGCTTTCTTT. It translates to CASSLAHRGGAFF.

There are many counts of this clonotype. An end of the junction does not agree with germline; a read error may underlie this. This chain joins TRBV5-1 and TRBJ1-1; 11 nucleotides agree with TRBD1. Looked up from germline, CDR1 is SGHRS and CDR2 is YFSETQ. This CDR3 contains 14 residues. CDR3 in DNA: TGTGCCAGCAGCTTGGGGACAGGGGGCACTGAAGCTTTCTTT. It translates to CASSLGTGGTEAFF. The variable domain in full, with the rest retrieved from reference TRBV5-1 and TRBJ1-1, is KAGVTQTPRYLIKTRGQQVTLSCSPISGHRSVSWYQQTPGQGLQFLFEYFSETQRNKGNFPGRFSGRQFSNSRSEMNVSTLELGDSALYLCASSLGTGGTEAFFGQGTRLTVV.

The V and J genes are TRBV12-3 or TRBV12-4 and TRBJ1-2; D uncertain. The CDR3 sequence is 11 residues long. Trimming shortened V by 5 bases and J by 7 bases, and 8 bases separated the two germline ends. The CDR3 bases are TGTGCCAGCAGTAAATCTGGTGGCTACACCTTC. Protein sequence: CASSKSGGYTF.

This clonotype was seen repeatedly, ten times or more. V usage is TRBV12-3 or TRBV12-4 and J usage is TRBJ2-3, with 15 bases that match TRBD2. Losses at the gene ends were 3 bases for V and 8 bases for J; bases not matched to a gene: 3. The CDR3 runs 15 residues. CDR3 region: CASSFGLAGGGTQYF. CDR3 nucleotides: TGTGCCAGCAGTTTTGGACTAGCGGGAGGGGGTACGCAGTATTTT.

This clonotype has more than one count but fewer than ten. This chain uses TRBV7-2 with TRBJ2-7; TRBD1 matches 9 bases. Germline loops: CDR1 SGHTA, CDR2 FQGNSA. This CDR3 has 17 residues. J was trimmed by 5 bases and V by 0 bases; bases with no gene match: 11. The CDR3 loop is CASSLAPLYRGHNEQYF. In DNA form, the CDR3 reads TGTGCCAGCAGCTTAGCCCCTCTATACAGGGGGCACAACGAGCAGTACTTC.

This clonotype was seen a few times. V and J are TRBV2 and TRBJ1-5; D remains ambiguous. V lost 5 bases, J lost 7 bases, and 18 bases lay in between. This CDR3 is 15 amino acids long. The germline V gene has CDR1 SNHLY and CDR2 FYNNEI. CDR3 sequence: CASSYAGPTGQPQHF. The DNA of the CDR3 is TGTGCCAGCAGTTATGCCGGGCCCACGGGCCAGCCCCAGCATTTT.